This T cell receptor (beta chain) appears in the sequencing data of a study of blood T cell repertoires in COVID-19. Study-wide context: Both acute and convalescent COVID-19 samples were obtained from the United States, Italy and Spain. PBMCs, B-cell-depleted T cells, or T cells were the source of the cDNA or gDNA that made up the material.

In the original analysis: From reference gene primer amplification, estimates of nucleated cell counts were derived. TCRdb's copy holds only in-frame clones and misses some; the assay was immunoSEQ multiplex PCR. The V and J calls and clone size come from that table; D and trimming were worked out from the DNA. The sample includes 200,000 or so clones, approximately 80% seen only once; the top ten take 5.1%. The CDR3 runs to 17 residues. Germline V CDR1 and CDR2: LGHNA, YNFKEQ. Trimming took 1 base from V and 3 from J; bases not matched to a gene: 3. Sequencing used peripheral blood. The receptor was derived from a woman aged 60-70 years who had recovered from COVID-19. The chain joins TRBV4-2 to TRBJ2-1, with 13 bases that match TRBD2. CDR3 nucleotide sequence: TGTGCCAGCAGCCAAGGGACTAGCGGGGGAGGCTACAATGAGCAGTTCTTC. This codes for CASSQGTSGGGYNEQFF.